The 26 T cell receptor beta chains reported below all come from one sample, sequenced in a study of blood T cells in healthy people across ages. Alongside a J-beta primer mix, a sample-barcoded 5' primer served in a second PCR lasting about 7 to 12 cycles. TCRdb re-called the 5' RACE reads through MiXCR, storing one row per CDR3 protein. The repertoire consists of around 970,000 distinct CDR3 sequences, with roughly 47% occurring once and the leading ten covering 20% to 25%. The material sequenced was blood. The receptor set was obtained from a woman between 55 and 75 years old in good health.

J is TRBJ2-1 and V is TRBV29-1; the match to TRBD1 covers 8 bases. The V gene end was trimmed by 1 base and the J gene end by 8 bases; junction bases not matched to a gene: 7. The CDR3 consists of 14 residues. Germline V gene data show CDR1 as SQVTM and CDR2 as ANQGSEA. The CDR3 sequence: CSVEAEQGVDEQFF. The CDR3 nucleotides are TGCAGCGTTGAAGCGGAACAGGGGGTGGATGAGCAGTTCTTC.

This chain joins TRBV10-3 and TRBJ2-1; TRBD2 aligns across 11 bases. Germline-derived CDR1 and CDR2 are ENHRY and SYGVKD. The CDR3 sequence is 14 residues long. V shed 5 bases and J 5 bases; nucleotides not matched to a gene: 2. Here the CDR3 DNA reads TGTGCCATCAGTCCGGGACTAGCGGACAATGAGCAGTTCTTC. This codes for CAISPGLADNEQFF.

This chain connects TRBV2 to TRBJ1-2; unclear D gene. Per the germline V gene, CDR1 is SNHLY and CDR2 is FYNNEI. Trimming took off 7 bases at V and 2 bases at J, with 11 bases between the two ends. This CDR3 spans 13 amino acids. The CDR3: CASTNRFNYGYTF. The CDR3 bases are TGTGCCAGCACGAACAGATTCAACTATGGCTACACCTTC.

As DNA, the CDR3 is TGTGCCAGCAGCTCAGGGGGGAGCAACTACGAGCAGTACTTC. It codes for CASSSGGSNYEQYF. The rearrangement joins TRBV7-2 to TRBJ2-7, with D perhaps matching TRBD1 (7 bases). In germline, CDR1 is SGHTA, CDR2 FQGNSA. The V end lost 4 bases, the J end lost 3 bases, and 13 bases lay between the germline ends. CDR3 length: 14 amino acids.

J is TRBJ2-5 and V is TRBV27; D tentatively fits TRBD1 or TRBD2 (5 bases each). V dropped 5 bases and J dropped 4 bases, with 14 bases sitting between them. The V gene's germline CDR1 is MNHEY and CDR2 SMNVEV (reference sequence). The CDR3 covers 14 residues. CDR3 in DNA: TGTGCCAGCAGTAGCCTGAGGGGCGGAGAGACCCAGTACTTC. This sequence encodes CASSSLRGGETQYF.

CDR3: CASSRTSGPSSYNEQFF. For the CDR3, the DNA is TGTGCCAGCAGTCGGACTAGCGGGCCGTCCTCCTACAATGAGCAGTTCTTC. The chain couples TRBV2 to TRBJ2-1; 11 bases line up with TRBD2. There are 17 residues in the CDR3. With V trimmed by 5 bases and J by 0 bases, 6 bases remained unmatched. The germline gives CDR1 SNHLY, CDR2 FYNNEI.

The chain couples TRBV7-9 to TRBJ2-2; 11 nucleotides agree with TRBD1. There are 17 residues in the CDR3. The trim removed 4 bases at V and 5 bases at J, leaving 9 bases unmatched. Per the germline V gene, CDR1 is SEHNR and CDR2 is FQNEAQ (reference sequence). The CDR3 here is CASSSRRTGGKTGELFF. The DNA for the CDR3 is TGTGCCAGCAGCTCTAGACGGACAGGGGGCAAGACCGGGGAGCTGTTTTTT.

V is TRBV29-1 and J is TRBJ2-6, with TRBD1 identical over 7 bases. Per germline, CDR1 SQVTM and CDR2 ANQGSEA. The V segment lost 4 bases and the J segment 4 bases; nucleotides outside the gene matches: 19. This CDR3 comprises 19 residues. CDR3 nucleotide sequence: TGCAGCGTTGTGGCTCTGCGACAGGGCAGTAGCTCCGGGGCCAACGTCCTGACTTTC. Protein product: CSVVALRQGSSSGANVLTF.

The CDR3 sequence is CASSNTGFHEQYF. CDR3 bases: TGTGCCAGTAGTAATACAGGGTTCCACGAGCAGTACTTC. The chain links TRBV19 to TRBJ2-5; a weak D match, TRBD1 (6 bases). Near its end, the DNA agrees better with TRBJ2-7, so the J call may be wrong. Germline V CDR1 and CDR2: LNHDA, SQIVND (reference sequence). This CDR3 is built from 13 residues.

CDR3 DNA sequence: TGTGCCATCGGGATGGGCACAGATACGCAGTATTTT. Its protein is CAIGMGTDTQYF. The V call is TRBV10-3, the J call TRBJ2-3; D not resolved. This CDR3 region has 12 residues. Germline lookup yields CDR1 ENHRY and CDR2 SYGVKD. The V and J ends lost 8 bases and 1 base respectively, with 7 bases between them.

In this sample, this clonotype turned up a few times. The V call is TRBV5-1, the J call TRBJ2-1, with TRBD2 identical over 9 bases. The CDR3 is 15 amino acids. Per the germline V gene, CDR1 is SGHRS and CDR2 is YFSETQ. Germline trimming cut 0 bases from V and 5 bases from J; bases unmatched to any gene: 3. CDR3 DNA sequence: TGCGCCAGCAGCTTGGTAGCGGGAGAACACAATGAGCAGTTCTTC. Residues: CASSLVAGEHNEQFF.

This clonotype appeared a few times. V usage is TRBV4-1 and J usage is TRBJ1-5; D call uncertain. Germline-derived CDR1 and CDR2 are MGHRA and YSYEKL. The CDR3 spans 15 residues. V lost 1 base and J lost 4, with 11 bases in between. The CDR3 DNA is TGCGCCAGCAGCCAAGGAGGTTGGGGAAATCAGCCCCAGCATTTT. As protein: CASSQGGWGNQPQHF.

In DNA form, the CDR3 reads TGTGCCAGCAGCATCACAACCCCGCTAAACAAAGAGACCCAGTACTTC. This encodes CASSITTPLNKETQYF. The chain uses TRBV13 and TRBJ2-5; D uncertain. Trimming removed 5 bases from V and 3 bases from J, with 19 bases in between. Germline V CDR1 and CDR2: PRHDT, FYEKMQ (reference sequence). This CDR3 has 16 amino acids.

This clonotype was picked up a small number of times. The chain links TRBV6-5 to TRBJ2-1; no firm D call. The CDR3 contains 17 residues. The germline V gene encodes CDR1 MNHEY and CDR2 SVGAGI. Trimming took off 0 bases at V and 5 bases at J, with 17 bases between the two ends. Written as DNA, the CDR3 is TGTGCCAGCAGTTACTCGACGTTGTTATTGATGGACAATGAGCAGTTCTTC. Protein sequence: CASSYSTLLLMDNEQFF.

The chain carries TRBV4-1 and TRBJ2-1; the D gene is possibly TRBD1 (6 bases). In germline, CDR1 is MGHRA, CDR2 YSYEKL. There are 15 residues in the CDR3. Trimming took 4 bases from V and 7 from J, leaving 17 bases between them. This chain's CDR3 is CASSPGTSRPNEQFF. CDR3 DNA: TGCGCCAGCAGCCCTGGGACATCACGTCCTAATGAGCAGTTCTTC.

This clonotype was found a few times. The chain carries TRBV15 and TRBJ1-4; D not resolved. CDR3 size: 14 residues. Trimming removed 0 bases from V and 4 bases from J, with 6 bases in between. CDR1 is LNHNV, CDR2 YYDKDF, per germline (reference sequence). CDR3 nucleotide sequence: TGTGCCACCAGCAGAGATACGGGTAATGAAAAACTGTTTTTT. Protein product: CATSRDTGNEKLFF.

This clonotype has only a few counts. V and J are TRBV21-1 and TRBJ2-7. TRBV21-1 is a listed pseudogene. This CDR3 comprises 13 residues. CDR3 in DNA: TGTGCCAGCAGCGTAACGGGTGACAATGAGCAGTACTTC. Its translation is CASSVTGDNEQYF.

Of note for this clonotype: A much larger clone lies a single base off, so this may be a read error. The chain couples TRBV2 to TRBJ2-1; possibly TRBD2 for D (6 bases). The CDR3 totals 15 residues. Germline lookup yields CDR1 SNHLY and CDR2 FYNNEI. CDR3 sequence reads: CVCSVAAPPYNEQFF. As DNA, the CDR3 is TGTGTCTGCAGTGTAGCGGCCCCCCCCTACAATGAGCAGTTCTTC.

This chain joins TRBV24-1 and TRBJ2-1, with TRBD2 as a possible D gene (6 bases). V lost 9 bases, J lost 4 bases, and 12 bases lay in between. The length of the CDR3 is 13 residues. Germline V CDR1 and CDR2: KGHDR, SFDVKD. CDR3 nucleotides: TGTGCCACCTACTGGACTATTTACAATGAGCAGTTCTTC. This gives the protein CATYWTIYNEQFF.

V usage is TRBV20-1 and J usage is TRBJ1-3; D is unresolved. The ends were cut back, 0 bases at V and 4 bases at J, with 13 bases in the middle. The CDR3 has 15 amino acids. Germline V lookup: CDR1 DFQATT, CDR2 SNEGSKA (reference sequence). The CDR3 sequence is CSARDYSVPGNTIYF. The CDR3 DNA reads TGCAGTGCTAGAGACTACAGCGTACCGGGAAACACCATATATTTT.

This rearrangement joins TRBV20-1 to TRBJ2-7; 8 bases align to TRBD2. V shed 2 bases, J shed 4 bases, and the junction held 10 bases outside the gene matches. CDR3 length equals 15 residues. Germline V gene sequence: CDR1 DFQATT, CDR2 SNEGSKA (reference sequence). CDR3 nucleotides: TGCAGTGCTAGACCACTAGCGGAAGTTAGATACGAGCAGTACTTC. Its translation is CSARPLAEVRYEQYF.

In this sample, this clonotype turned up a few times. J is TRBJ1-4 and V is TRBV20-1; no reliable D call. The CDR3 is 14 residues long. Germline assignment: CDR1 DFQATT and CDR2 SNEGSKA (reference sequence). Trimming pared 0 bases from V and 3 bases from J, leaving 8 bases between. CDR3 DNA: TGCAGTGCTAGAGATGCGGGATCTAATGAAAAACTGTTTTTT. This codes for CSARDAGSNEKLFF.

This clonotype was observed many times. This chain uses TRBV12-3 or TRBV12-4 with TRBJ2-7; 10 bases match TRBD1. The CDR3 runs to 20 residues. The trim removed 3 bases at V and 2 bases at J, leaving 19 bases unmatched. This CDR3 is CASSFGTGDFLTSSPYEQYF. In DNA form, the CDR3 reads TGTGCCAGCAGTTTCGGGACAGGGGATTTCCTGACTAGCAGCCCCTACGAGCAGTACTTC.

The gene calls are TRBV7-9 and TRBJ2-2, with TRBD1 matching 7 bases. The CDR3 is made up of 14 amino acids. V lost 6 bases to trimming and J lost 1 base; unmatched junction nucleotides: 2. Germline CDR1 and CDR2: SEHNR and FQNEAQ (reference sequence). CDR3: CASRGTENTGELFF. The CDR3 nucleotides are TGTGCCAGCAGAGGGACAGAGAACACCGGGGAGCTGTTTTTT.

The V call is TRBV4-1, the J call TRBJ2-3, with 8 bases identical to TRBD2. The germline V gene encodes CDR1 MGHRA and CDR2 YSYEKL. This CDR3 contains 16 residues. V dropped 4 bases and J dropped 6; count of bases not matched to a gene: 12. The CDR3 sequence is CASSLLGTRAMDTQYF. The CDR3 nucleotides read TGCGCCAGCAGCCTCCTGGGGACTAGGGCTATGGATACGCAGTATTTT.

This clonotype was counted a few times. The gene calls are TRBV27 and TRBJ1-5; the D is unclear. Germline loops: CDR1 MNHEY, CDR2 SMNVEV (reference sequence). Between the trimmed V and J ends, which lost 7 bases and 2 bases, there was a span of 6 bases. CDR3 length equals 12 residues. The CDR3 reads CASKFGNQPQHF. CDR3 DNA sequence: TGTGCCAGCAAATTTGGCAATCAGCCCCAGCATTTT.